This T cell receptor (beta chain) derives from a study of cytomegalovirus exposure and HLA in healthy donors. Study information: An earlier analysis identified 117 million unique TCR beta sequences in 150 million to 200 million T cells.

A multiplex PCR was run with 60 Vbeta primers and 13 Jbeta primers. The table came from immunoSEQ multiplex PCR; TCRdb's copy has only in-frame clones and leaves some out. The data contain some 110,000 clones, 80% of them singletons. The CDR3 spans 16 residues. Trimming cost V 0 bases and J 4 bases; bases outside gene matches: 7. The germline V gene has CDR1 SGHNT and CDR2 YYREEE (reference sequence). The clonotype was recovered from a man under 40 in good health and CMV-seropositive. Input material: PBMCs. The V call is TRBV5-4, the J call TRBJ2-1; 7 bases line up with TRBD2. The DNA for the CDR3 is TGTGCCAGCAGCTTGGGGGGCGGGGGAGGGTACAATGAGCAGTTCTTC. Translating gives CASSLGGGGGYNEQFF.